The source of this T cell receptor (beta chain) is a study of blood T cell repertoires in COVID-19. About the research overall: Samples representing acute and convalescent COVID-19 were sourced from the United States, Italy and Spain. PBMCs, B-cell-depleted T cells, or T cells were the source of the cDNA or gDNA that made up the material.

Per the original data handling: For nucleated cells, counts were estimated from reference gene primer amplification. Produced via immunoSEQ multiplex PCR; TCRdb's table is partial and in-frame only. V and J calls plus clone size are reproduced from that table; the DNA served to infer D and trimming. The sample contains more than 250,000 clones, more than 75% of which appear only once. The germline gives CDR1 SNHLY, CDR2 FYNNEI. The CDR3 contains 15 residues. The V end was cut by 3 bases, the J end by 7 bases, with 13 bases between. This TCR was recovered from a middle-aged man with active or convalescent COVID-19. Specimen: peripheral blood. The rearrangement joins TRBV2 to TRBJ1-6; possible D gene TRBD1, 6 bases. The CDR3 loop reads CASSDPRGGNSPLHF. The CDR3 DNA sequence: TGTGCCAGCAGTGACCCCAGGGGTGGAAATTCACCCCTCCACTTT. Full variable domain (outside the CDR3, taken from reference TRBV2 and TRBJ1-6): EPEVTQTPSHQVTQMGQEVILRCVPISNHLYFYWYRQILGQKVEFLVSFYNNEISEKSEIFDDQFSVERPDGSNFTLKIRSTKLEDSAMYFCASSDPRGGNSPLHFGNGTRLTVT.